Listed here are 25 T cell receptor beta chains from one sample, sequenced in a study of T cells after yellow fever vaccination. One entry per CDR3 protein results from TCRdb running MiXCR on the 5' RACE reads. The sample shows about 74,000 distinct CDR3 sequences, approximately 7% of them seen only once. The sample consisted of CD8+ T cells sorted from PBMCs, taken roughly 5 days after the first yellow fever vaccination. The receptors derive from a man aged 18 to 29 who received the YFV17D yellow fever vaccine.

This clonotype showed up just a few times. This chain joins TRBV7-6 and TRBJ2-2; D is possibly TRBD1 (6 bases). The germline V and J ends were trimmed by 1 base and 5 bases, with 14 bases remaining between them. Germline V lookup: CDR1 SGHVS, CDR2 FNYEAQ. The CDR3 is made up of 16 amino acids. The CDR3 here is CASSLVGGSVTGELFF. The CDR3 region has the DNA TGTGCCAGCAGCTTAGTAGGGGGAAGCGTTACCGGGGAGCTGTTTTTT. The full variable domain, in which reference TRBV7-6 and TRBJ2-2 provide the parts outside the CDR3, is GAGVSQSPRYKVTKRGQDVALRCDPISGHVSLYWYRQALGQGPEFLTYFNYEAQQDKSGLPNDRFSAERPEGSISTLTIQRTEQRDSAMYRCASSLVGGSVTGELFFGEGSRLTVL.

This chain joins TRBV28 and TRBJ1-1, with D perhaps matching TRBD1 (5 bases). Trimming removed 3 bases at V and 4 bases at J, with 9 bases between. The CDR3 is 13 amino acids. The germline V gene encodes CDR1 MDHEN and CDR2 SYDVKM. This chain's CDR3 is CASSFQQVTEAFF. CDR3 coding DNA: TGTGCCAGCAGTTTCCAACAGGTCACTGAAGCTTTCTTT.

This clonotype was counted a few times. This sequence joins TRBV27 and TRBJ2-1, with 9 bases that match TRBD2. Trimming took 2 bases from V and 4 from J; bases not matched to a gene: 3. The germline V gene has CDR1 MNHEY and CDR2 SMNVEV (reference sequence). The CDR3 has 15 amino acids. The CDR3 loop reads CASSLSLAGYNEQFF. In DNA form, the CDR3 reads TGTGCCAGCAGTTTAAGCCTAGCGGGATACAATGAGCAGTTCTTC.

This chain joins TRBV9 and TRBJ2-6; 8 positions match TRBD2. Germline CDR1 reads SGDLS; CDR2 reads YYNGEE. This CDR3 has 14 amino acids. V lost 6 bases and J lost 6; bases outside the gene matches: 5. The CDR3 DNA reads TGTGCCAGCACGGGAGGGCGACTGGCCAACGTCCTGACTTTC. Its protein is CASTGGRLANVLTF.

This clonotype was found a few times. This sequence joins TRBV11-2 and TRBJ2-5; D unresolved. Between the trimmed V and J ends, which lost 5 bases and 5 bases, there was a span of 6 bases. The CDR3 contains 11 residues. CDR1 and CDR2 (germline): SGHAT, FQNNGV. CDR3 in amino acids: CASSVRETQYF. The DNA for the CDR3 is TGTGCCAGCAGCGTGCGGGAGACCCAGTACTTC. The variable domain in full, completed from reference TRBV11-2 and TRBJ2-5, reads EAGVAQSPRYKIIEKRQSVAFWCNPISGHATLYWYQQILGQGPKLLIQFQNNGVVDDSQLPKDRFSAERLKGVDSTLKIQPAKLEDSAVYLCASSVRETQYFGPGTRLLVL.

This clonotype rates as medium-sized. CDR3 region: CASSLANGNGYTF. As DNA, the CDR3 is TGTGCCAGCAGCTTAGCGAACGGGAATGGCTACACCTTC. The rearrangement uses TRBV7-9 and TRBJ1-2; D remains ambiguous. The CDR3 is 13 residues long. Germline CDR1 reads SEHNR; CDR2 reads FQNEAQ (reference sequence). The V and J ends lost 0 bases and 6 bases respectively, with 8 bases between them.

This chain connects TRBV9 to TRBJ2-5, with 9 bases fitting TRBD2. Germline-derived CDR1 and CDR2 are SGDLS and YYNGEE. V shed 4 bases and J 2 bases; nucleotides not matched to a gene: 15. This CDR3 has 18 amino acids. CDR3 residues: CASSSPHGRGGLQETQYF. CDR3 DNA sequence: TGTGCCAGCAGCTCCCCTCATGGGCGGGGGGGACTACAAGAGACCCAGTACTTC. Full variable domain (remainder filled in from reference TRBV9 and TRBJ2-5): DSGVTQTPKHLITATGQRVTLRCSPRSGDLSVYWYQQSLDQGLQFLIQYYNGEERAKGNILERFSAQQFPDLHSELNLSSLELGDSALYFCASSSPHGRGGLQETQYFGPGTRLLVL.

This clonotype was seen repeatedly, ten times or more. The CDR3 nucleotides read TGTGCCAGCAGCTTTGAGGAAGGCGATACGCAGTATTTT. It yields the protein CASSFEEGDTQYF. V gene TRBV11-1 combines with J gene TRBJ2-3, with D unclear. Germline CDR1 reads SGHAT; CDR2 reads FQDESV (reference sequence). With 3 bases removed from V and 6 bases from J, the gap between germline ends came to 10 bases. The CDR3 spans 13 residues.

The chain combines TRBV6-6 with TRBJ2-3; D remains unclear. The length of the CDR3 is 11 residues. Germline values: CDR1 MNHNY, CDR2 SVGAGI (reference sequence). Deletions cut 2 bases from V and 4 bases from J, with 1 base between. The DNA of the CDR3 is TGTGCCAGCAGTTACCCAGATACGCAGTATTTT. This encodes CASSYPDTQYF.

The chain links TRBV20-1 to TRBJ2-7; 8 bases agree with TRBD1. Germline V gene sequence: CDR1 DFQATT, CDR2 SNEGSKA (reference sequence). The CDR3 contains 15 residues. The ends lost 0 bases at V and 2 bases at J; junction bases unmatched: 6. The CDR3 region has the DNA TGCAGTGCTAGAGATCGGCAGGGGGCCACCTACGAGCAGTACTTC. The encoded protein is CSARDRQGATYEQYF.

To note about this clonotype: A much larger clone sits a single nucleotide away, making a read error possible. V is TRBV6-1 and J is TRBJ2-1; 8 nucleotides align to TRBD2. The CDR3 length is 15 residues. Germline-derived CDR1 and CDR2 are MNHNS and SASEGT. CDR3 region: CSSRIGGGPYNEQFF. CDR3 bases: TGTTCCAGCAGAATAGGCGGGGGGCCTTACAATGAGCAGTTCTTC.

This clonotype came up many times. This chain connects TRBV15 to TRBJ1-2; tentatively, D is TRBD1 (5 bases). CDR3 length equals 13 residues. Germline CDR1 LNHNV, CDR2 YYDKDF (reference sequence). V was pared by 4 bases and J by 5 bases, with 11 bases between. The DNA of the CDR3 is TGTGCCACCAGCACCCCTGGGGGGTATGGCTACACCTTC. Translating gives CATSTPGGYGYTF.

This clonotype was detected a few times. V usage is TRBV9 and J usage is TRBJ2-1; D not resolved. Germline V gene lookup returns CDR1 SGDLS and CDR2 YYNGEE. V was cut by 4 bases and J by 5 bases, with 13 bases left in between. The CDR3 loop spans 14 amino acids. This chain's CDR3 is CASSSRVLNNEQFF. The DNA for the CDR3 is TGTGCCAGCAGCTCACGGGTCCTAAACAATGAGCAGTTCTTC.

This clonotype was observed many times. This sequence joins TRBV4-1 and TRBJ2-2; 11 bases agree with TRBD2. The CDR3 loop spans 17 amino acids. The germline CDR1 and CDR2 sequences are MGHRA and YSYEKL. The V gene end was trimmed by 4 bases and the J gene end by 7 bases; junction bases not matched to a gene: 11. This CDR3 reads CASSPRGSGGAGGELFF. The CDR3 nucleotides are TGCGCCAGCAGCCCTCGTGGTAGCGGGGGGGCCGGCGGGGAGCTGTTTTTT.

The rearrangement uses TRBV4-2 and TRBJ2-3, with a possible D match to TRBD2 (6 bases). CDR3 length equals 15 residues. From germline, CDR1 is LGHNA and CDR2 YNFKEQ. V lost 3 bases and J 2 bases, leaving 12 bases between the germline ends. The CDR3, as DNA: TGTGCCAGCAGCCATTACGGAGGGATCACAGATACGCAGTATTTT. Protein sequence: CASSHYGGITDTQYF.

This chain uses TRBV28 with TRBJ2-5; 7 bases map to TRBD1. This CDR3 is built from 15 residues. Losses at the gene ends were 3 bases for V and 2 bases for J; bases not matched to a gene: 6. From germline, CDR1 is MDHEN and CDR2 SYDVKM. DNA for the CDR3: TGTGCCAGCAGTTTCAGGGGGATGGAACAAGAGACCCAGTACTTC. This gives the protein CASSFRGMEQETQYF.

This clonotype was counted many times. The V call is TRBV7-9, the J call TRBJ2-4; D remains unclear. This CDR3 has 16 amino acids. The germline V gene encodes CDR1 SEHNR and CDR2 FQNEAQ (reference sequence). Trimming pared 1 base from V and 1 base from J, leaving 11 bases between. In DNA form, the CDR3 reads TGTGCCAGCAGCTTAGGGCACGGGTTGGCCAAAAACATTCAGTACTTC. It codes for CASSLGHGLAKNIQYF.

This clonotype was detected many times. The chain combines TRBV13 with TRBJ2-5; D perhaps matches TRBD1 (6 bases). The CDR3 totals 16 residues. Trimming took off 0 bases at V and 2 bases at J, with 13 bases between the two ends. Germline V gives CDR1 PRHDT, CDR2 FYEKMQ (reference sequence). In DNA form, the CDR3 reads TGTGCCAGCAGCTTAGGACAGGGAAGGGGTCAAGAGACCCAGTACTTC. The encoded protein is CASSLGQGRGQETQYF.

The table lists this clonotype with many counts. This chain joins TRBV20-1 and TRBJ2-7; no clear D. V lost 0 bases and J 2 bases, leaving 8 bases between the germline ends. The CDR3 runs 13 residues. The germline CDR1 and CDR2 sequences are DFQATT and SNEGSKA (reference sequence). The CDR3, as DNA: TGCAGTGCTAGAGACGTCAGGACCTACGAGCAGTACGTC. Protein: CSARDVRTYEQYV.

At least ten counts were recorded for this clonotype. CDR3 sequence: CASSQDPPHQETQYF. The CDR3 nucleotides read TGTGCCAGCAGCCAAGATCCCCCTCACCAAGAGACCCAGTACTTC. This chain links TRBV3-1 with TRBJ2-5; D not resolved. This CDR3 spans 15 amino acids. From germline, CDR1 is LGHDT and CDR2 YNNKEL (reference sequence). The V gene lost 0 bases and the J gene lost 0 bases, with 8 bases spanning the gap.

The gene calls are TRBV6-1 and TRBJ2-1; the match to TRBD2 covers 10 bases. CDR3 length: 17 amino acids. CDR1 MNHNS and CDR2 SASEGT come from the germline V gene. V shed 2 bases, J shed 2 bases, and the junction held 6 bases outside the gene matches. CDR3 sequence reads: CASSERAGGRAYNEQFF. CDR3 coding DNA: TGTGCCAGCAGTGAAAGAGCGGGGGGGAGGGCCTACAATGAGCAGTTCTTC.

This clonotype was observed at least ten times. V is TRBV27 and J is TRBJ1-2; no firm D call. V was shortened by 3 bases and J by 2 bases, with 7 bases between the two germline ends. Germline assignment: CDR1 MNHEY and CDR2 SMNVEV (reference sequence). The CDR3 totals 13 residues. Here the CDR3 DNA reads TGTGCCAGCAGTTTTCGCAGGAACTATGGCTACACCTTC. It translates to CASSFRRNYGYTF.

This clonotype showed up just a few times. The chain employs TRBV12-3 or TRBV12-4 and TRBJ1-3; D remains unclear. There are 16 residues in the CDR3. V lost 3 bases, J lost 6 bases, and 18 bases lay in between. This CDR3 is CASSFSNPQALNTIYF. The DNA of the CDR3 is TGTGCCAGCAGTTTTTCCAATCCCCAAGCGCTAAACACCATATATTTT.

This chain joins TRBV3-1 and TRBJ1-5; D gene ambiguous. The germline V and J ends were trimmed by 3 bases and 0 bases, with 18 bases remaining between them. Germline V gives CDR1 LGHDT, CDR2 YNNKEL (reference sequence). The CDR3 is 18 residues long. CDR3 DNA: TGTGCCAGCAGCCAGGACGGACCGCCGGGCTATAGCAATCAGCCCCAGCATTTT. Amino acids: CASSQDGPPGYSNQPQHF.

This clonotype was counted many times. V is TRBV9 and J is TRBJ2-3; tentatively, D is TRBD1 (6 bases). Trimming shortened V by 3 bases and J by 4 bases, and 9 bases separated the two germline ends. CDR3 length equals 13 residues. Germline V gene sequence: CDR1 SGDLS, CDR2 YYNGEE. CDR3: CASSEAGADTQYF. CDR3 DNA sequence: TGTGCCAGCAGCGAGGCAGGGGCAGATACGCAGTATTTT.